A single sample is the source of the 17 T cell receptor beta chains below, sequenced in a study of a mutant IDH1 vaccine in newly diagnosed glioma. TCRdb's copy holds only in-frame clones and misses some; the assay was immunoSEQ multiplex PCR. The data contain approximately 25,000 clones, about 92% of them singletons. Time point defined: baseline, week 1 (first vaccination visit). Treatment: pre-vaccination baseline after standard-of-care therapy. Here the sequenced sample was PBMCs, taken from a glioma patient treated with radiotherapy, temozolomide or both. The source is a man aged 35 to 55 with glioma.

The V gene is TRBV10-2, the J gene TRBJ2-7; 10 bases are a match to TRBD2. CDR1 and CDR2 (germline): WSHSY, SAAADI. V gave up 6 bases and J gave up 5 bases; unmatched junction bases: 4. The CDR3 spans 13 residues. The CDR3 sequence is CASRLAGTDEQYF. DNA of the CDR3: TGCGCCAGCAGACTAGCGGGAACCGACGAGCAGTACTTC.

The V and J genes are TRBV11-1 and TRBJ2-7; 9 positions agree with TRBD2. The CDR3 length is 15 residues. V was clipped by 5 bases and J by 5 bases; unmatched bases: 10. Germline V gives CDR1 SGHAT, CDR2 FQDESV (reference sequence). The CDR3 region is CASSLRLAASDEQYF. The DNA of the CDR3 is TGTGCCAGCAGCCTCCGACTAGCGGCTAGCGACGAGCAGTACTTC.

The V and J genes are TRBV29-1 and TRBJ1-1; D gene unclear. The germline V and J ends were trimmed by 7 bases and 1 base, with 4 bases remaining between them. The CDR3 covers 10 residues. CDR1 is SQVTM and CDR2 is ANQGSEA in the germline V gene. The CDR3 loop reads CSAQNTEAFF. CDR3 DNA sequence: TGCAGCGCCCAGAACACTGAAGCTTTCTTT.

The J gene is TRBJ2-5, the V gene TRBV13, with TRBD1 identical over 7 bases. The CDR3 is 14 residues long. Germline V gene lookup returns CDR1 PRHDT and CDR2 FYEKMQ (reference sequence). V was pared by 5 bases and J by 2 bases, with 5 bases of the junction left unmatched. CDR3 amino acids: CASSTDRIQETQYF. CDR3 coding DNA: TGTGCCAGCAGCACGGACAGGATACAAGAGACCCAGTACTTC.

V and J are TRBV6-1 and TRBJ2-1; 13 bases fit TRBD2. The CDR3 contains 17 residues. Looked up from germline, CDR1 is MNHNS and CDR2 is SASEGT. After removal of 4 bases from V and 4 bases from J, the junction contained 7 bases not matched to a gene. The CDR3 nucleotides read TGTGCCAGCAGTGGCGGGACTAGCGGGATAGTTTACAATGAGCAGTTCTTC. This codes for CASSGGTSGIVYNEQFF.

This clone came up a few times. This sequence joins TRBV7-8 and TRBJ2-1; perhaps D is TRBD1 or TRBD2 (5 bases each). Germline-derived CDR1 and CDR2 are SGHVS and FQNEAQ. The CDR3 is made up of 18 amino acids. With 2 bases removed from V and 6 bases from J, the gap between germline ends came to 23 bases. Here the CDR3 DNA reads TGTGCCAGCAGCTTAAAGGGGCGAGAGCGGTCTCGGGGCAATGAGCAGTTCTTC. It encodes CASSLKGRERSRGNEQFF.

The chain has TRBV15 and TRBJ1-2; D not resolved. The CDR3 contains 13 residues. V gave up 0 bases and J gave up 7 bases, with 9 bases separating them. Germline lookup yields CDR1 LNHNV and CDR2 YYDKDF (reference sequence). CDR3 sequence: CATSREGNGGYTF. Here the CDR3 DNA reads TGTGCCACCAGCAGAGAGGGAAACGGTGGCTACACCTTC.

The chain is built from TRBV27 and TRBJ1-1, with D maybe TRBD1 (6 bases). The CDR3 totals 14 residues. Per germline, CDR1 MNHEY and CDR2 SMNVEV (reference sequence). The V and J ends lost 1 base and 1 base respectively, with 7 bases between them. CDR3 in DNA: TGTGCCAGCAGTTTATTAGGGGGGAACACTGAAGCTTTCTTT. Translating it yields CASSLLGGNTEAFF.

V and J are TRBV19 and TRBJ1-2, with D possibly being TRBD1 (5 bases). CDR1 and CDR2 (germline): LNHDA, SQIVND (reference sequence). The CDR3 loop spans 16 amino acids. V was pared by 5 bases and J by 7 bases, with 23 bases between. CDR3 sequence reads: CASSPTDGGSGFGYTF. The CDR3 bases are TGTGCCAGTAGTCCCACCGATGGGGGAAGCGGATTTGGCTACACCTTC.

This rearrangement joins TRBV6-6 to TRBJ2-1, with TRBD2 matching 8 bases. The CDR3 totals 15 residues. Germline V gene lookup returns CDR1 MNHNY and CDR2 SVGAGI (reference sequence). With 2 bases clipped from V and 3 bases from J, the junction kept 3 bases outside the gene matches. CDR3 in DNA: TGTGCCAGCAGTTACAGGCTAGCGGGCTACAATGAGCAGTTCTTC. This translates into CASSYRLAGYNEQFF.

J is TRBJ2-1 and V is TRBV6-4; either TRBD1 or TRBD2 may supply D (5 bases each). CDR1 and CDR2 from the germline V gene are MRHNA and SNTAGT. V lost 3 bases, J lost 4 bases, and 7 bases lay in between. The length of the CDR3 is 13 residues. As DNA, the CDR3 is TGTGCCAGCAGTGAGGGGGAGTACAATGAGCAGTTCTTC. It codes for CASSEGEYNEQFF.

This chain joins TRBV11-2 and TRBJ1-1; TRBD1 might be the D (5 bases). Germline V gene sequence: CDR1 SGHAT, CDR2 FQNNGV. V was pared by 0 bases and J by 1 base, with 12 bases between. This CDR3 region has 16 residues. The CDR3 loop reads CASSLDLRQRNTEAFF. CDR3 sequence (DNA): TGTGCCAGCAGCTTAGATCTGAGACAGCGGAACACTGAAGCTTTCTTT.

V usage is TRBV9 and J usage is TRBJ2-7; D might be TRBD1 (7 bases). In germline, CDR1 is SGDLS, CDR2 YYNGEE. V lost 4 bases and J 2 bases, leaving 16 bases between the germline ends. The CDR3 runs 15 residues. In DNA form, the CDR3 reads TGTGCCAGCAGCACAGGGGACTTTTCTCCCTACGAGCAGTACTTC. Translating it yields CASSTGDFSPYEQYF. Full variable domain (rest looked up from reference TRBV9 and TRBJ2-7): DSGVTQTPKHLITATGQRVTLRCSPRSGDLSVYWYQQSLDQGLQFLIQYYNGEERAKGNILERFSAQQFPDLHSELNLSSLELGDSALYFCASSTGDFSPYEQYFGPGTRLTVT.

This sequence joins TRBV7-9 and TRBJ2-3, with 9 positions matching TRBD2. CDR1 is SEHNR, CDR2 FQNEAQ, per germline (reference sequence). The CDR3 length is 15 residues. The V and J ends lost 2 bases and 1 base, in that order; junction bases with no gene match: 1. This chain's CDR3 is CASSLTSGRTDTQYF. CDR3 DNA sequence: TGTGCCAGCAGCTTAACTAGCGGGCGCACAGATACGCAGTATTTT.

This clone occurred once. The V call is TRBV7-9, the J call TRBJ2-7; TRBD1 aligns across 7 bases. After removal of 2 bases from V and 3 bases from J, the junction contained 7 bases not matched to a gene. CDR1 and CDR2 from the germline V gene are SEHNR and FQNEAQ (reference sequence). CDR3 length: 15 residues. This CDR3 reads CASSLPQGTDYEQYF. The DNA for the CDR3 is TGTGCCAGCAGCTTACCACAAGGGACAGACTACGAGCAGTACTTC.

The chain combines TRBV2 with TRBJ2-3, with D possibly matching TRBD2 (7 bases). The CDR3 has 17 residues. CDR1 SNHLY and CDR2 FYNNEI come from the germline V gene. V lost 7 bases and J lost 4, with 24 bases in between. CDR3 protein: CASTEGVGGSTADTQYF. In DNA form, the CDR3 reads TGTGCCAGCACCGAGGGGGTGGGCGGGAGTACCGCAGATACGCAGTATTTT.

This chain joins TRBV6-6 and TRBJ1-2; D is possibly TRBD1 (5 bases). Per the germline V gene, CDR1 is MNHNY and CDR2 is SVGAGI (reference sequence). Trimming shortened V by 2 bases and J by 7 bases, and 17 bases separated the two germline ends. The CDR3 is 15 amino acids. CDR3 DNA sequence: TGTGCCAGCAGTTACACGGTTGGGTCAGGGTTTGGCTACACCTTC. The encoded protein is CASSYTVGSGFGYTF.